This TCR beta chain was retrieved from a study of response to subunit inactivated influenza vaccine. TCRdb re-derived calls from the RT-PCR reads in MiXCR, one entry per CDR3 protein. The sample has approximately 530,000 distinct CDR3 sequences, over 10% seen once. This clonotype was observed many times. This CDR3 is 12 amino acids long. Trimming stripped 6 bases from V and 5 bases from J, with 14 bases between. Per the germline V gene, CDR1 is DFQATT and CDR2 is SNEGSKA (reference sequence). The chain links TRBV20-1 to TRBJ2-7; no clear D. This TCR was sampled from a man aged 50-59 years who received an inactivated influenza vaccine. This sample comprised PBMCs from blood, obtained roughly 48 days after vaccination. This CDR3 is CSARGGVDEQYF. The CDR3 region has the DNA TGCAGTGCCCGAGGCGGCGTCGACGAGCAGTACTTC.